These 9 T cell receptor beta chains share one sample of origin, sequenced in a study of blood T cell repertoires in COVID-19. Sequencing used immunoSEQ multiplex PCR; TCRdb keeps in-frame clones, though not all of them. The table lists 200,000 to 250,000 clones, roughly 85% of them singletons. The sequenced sample was peripheral blood. The source is a woman aged 65 to 85 with COVID-19, enrolled during active disease.

This chain uses TRBV9 with TRBJ1-2; 9 bases line up with TRBD1. CDR1 and CDR2 from the germline V gene are SGDLS and YYNGEE. This CDR3 spans 15 amino acids. The V gene end was trimmed by 6 bases and the J gene end by 4 bases; junction bases not matched to a gene: 10. CDR3 sequence reads: CASTSLQGALYGYTF. In DNA form, the CDR3 reads TGTGCCAGCACCTCCCTACAGGGGGCCCTCTATGGCTACACCTTC.

The chain joins TRBV6-6 to TRBJ1-6; 7 bases map to TRBD1. The ends lost 1 base at V and 8 bases at J; junction bases unmatched: 5. The CDR3 is 15 amino acids. Germline V gene sequence: CDR1 MNHNY, CDR2 SVGAGI (reference sequence). The CDR3 loop is CASSYLTGSDSPLHF. The CDR3 DNA reads as TGTGCCAGCAGTTACTTGACAGGGTCTGATTCACCCCTCCACTTT.

The rearrangement joins TRBV9 to TRBJ2-1; perhaps TRBD1 as D (6 bases). Between the trimmed V and J ends, which lost 0 bases and 13 bases, there was a span of 11 bases. In germline, CDR1 is SGDLS, CDR2 YYNGEE. This CDR3 has 12 amino acids. CDR3 residues: CASSVVGGVQFF. The CDR3 nucleotides are TGTGCCAGCAGCGTAGTAGGGGGTGTACAGTTCTTC. Drawing the rest from reference TRBV9 and TRBJ2-1, the complete variable domain is DSGVTQTPKHLITATGQRVTLRCSPRSGDLSVYWYQQSLDQGLQFLIQYYNGEERAKGNILERFSAQQFPDLHSELNLSSLELGDSALYFCASSVVGGVQFFGPGTRLTVL.

The V call is TRBV6-1, the J call TRBJ2-7; weak D call: TRBD2 (5 bases). The CDR3 has 15 amino acids. Germline loops: CDR1 MNHNS, CDR2 SASEGT. Deletions cut 3 bases from V and 0 bases from J, with 12 bases between. CDR3 nucleotide sequence: TGTGCCAGCAGTGATCGGGGATTGTTCTCCTACGAGCAGTACTTC. It specifies CASSDRGLFSYEQYF.

The chain has TRBV18 and TRBJ2-1, with TRBD1 as a possible D gene (5 bases). CDR1 KGHSH and CDR2 LQKENI come from the germline V gene. Deletions cut 5 bases from V and 8 bases from J, with 13 bases between. This CDR3 region has 13 residues. Here the CDR3 DNA reads TGTGCCAGCTCAGGGCAGGGTCCTGATGAGCAGTTCTTC. It encodes CASSGQGPDEQFF.

This clone was seen once. The chain is built from TRBV7-2 and TRBJ1-5; a weak D match, TRBD1 (6 bases). Germline lookup yields CDR1 SGHTA and CDR2 FQGNSA. V was clipped by 3 bases and J by 6 bases, with 12 bases between them. The CDR3 extends over 14 amino acids. This chain's CDR3 is CASSFNRVSQPQHF. CDR3 DNA: TGTGCCAGCAGCTTTAACAGGGTCTCTCAGCCCCAGCATTTT.

In its sample, this clone was seen a few times. The chain is built from TRBV30 and TRBJ1-3; perhaps TRBD1 as D (5 bases). The CDR3 runs to 14 residues. V gave up 2 bases and J gave up 4 bases, with 12 bases separating them. Germline V lookup: CDR1 GTSNPN, CDR2 SVGIG (reference sequence). CDR3: CAWSLDRFGNTIYF. CDR3 nucleotides: TGTGCCTGGAGTCTCGACAGATTCGGAAACACCATATATTTT.

The chain couples TRBV7-8 to TRBJ1-2, with unresolved D. CDR1 and CDR2 from the germline V gene are SGHVS and FQNEAQ. V was cut by 0 bases and J by 1 base, with 6 bases left in between. The CDR3 loop spans 14 amino acids. This CDR3 is CASSLATDNYGYTF. The CDR3, as DNA: TGTGCCAGCAGCTTAGCAACAGATAACTATGGCTACACCTTC. Full variable domain (missing parts from reference TRBV7-8 and TRBJ1-2): GAGVSQSPRYKVAKRGQDVALRCDPISGHVSLFWYQQALGQGPEFLTYFQNEAQLDKSGLPSDRFFAERPEGSVSTLKIQRTQQEDSAVYLCASSLATDNYGYTFGSGTRLTVV.

The rearrangement links TRBV9 to TRBJ2-5; the D is unclear. The germline V gene has CDR1 SGDLS and CDR2 YYNGEE. The CDR3 is 13 residues long. The V and J ends lost 3 bases and 2 bases respectively, with 8 bases between them. The CDR3 protein is CASSASLQETQYF. The DNA of the CDR3 is TGTGCCAGCAGCGCCTCGTTGCAAGAGACCCAGTACTTC.